The rows below give T cell receptor beta chains drawn from one sample of a study of CD8+CD57+ T cells in acquired aplastic anemia. TCRdb re-analysed the reads in MiXCR, keeping a single row per CDR3 protein. Of 150,000 to 200,000 distinct CDR3 sequences listed, around 66% are singletons. Sample: sorted CD4+, CD8+, or CD8+CD57+ T cells (not recorded which) from PBMCs. The receptors derive from a human donor with severe aplastic anemia or a healthy control (not recorded which). Both conserved end residues are part of each CDR3.

j_gene | v_gene | CDR3aa
TRBJ2-1 | TRBV5-4 | CASSLVRQDNEQFF
TRBJ2-6 | TRBV15 | CATSRDSRDGANVLTF
TRBJ2-7 | TRBV10-3 | CASSSPGLSYEQYF
TRBJ2-5 | TRBV7-9 | CASSPQAGGPGETQYF
TRBJ1-5 | TRBV2 | CASSQRSPISNQPQHF
TRBJ2-7 | TRBV19 | CASNKTGSSYEQYF
TRBJ1-1 | TRBV19 | CASTKGTEAFF
TRBJ2-1 | TRBV7-9 | CASRPSGDSNEQFF
TRBJ1-2 | TRBV7-9 | CASSLGGLGGYTF
TRBJ2-5 | TRBV14 | CASSQDPGRETQYF
TRBJ1-6 | TRBV7-2 | CASSRNTGTGVSPLHF
TRBJ2-7 | TRBV5-1 | CASSSYWRPNPHEQYF
TRBJ1-1 | TRBV7-9 | CASSSIGAMNTEAFF
TRBJ1-1 | TRBV5-1 | CASSAGGYTEAFF
TRBJ2-7 | TRBV19 | CASSMARKFDEQYF
TRBJ2-7 | TRBV6-5 | CASSYSAGGRSQDEQYF
TRBJ2-5 | TRBV9 | CASSVYVGDIGTQETQYF
TRBJ2-6 | TRBV15 | CATSLRGSGANVLTF
TRBJ1-1 | TRBV20-1 | CSADRRNTEAFF
TRBJ2-7 | TRBV5-6 | CASSSTGTGGAYEQYF
TRBJ2-7 | TRBV10-1 | CASSEGQAPYEQYF
TRBJ1-1 | TRBV12-3/TRBV12-4 | CASSLGQVMNTEAFF
TRBJ1-2 | TRBV9 | CASSVGVTMGYGYTF
TRBJ1-2 | TRBV5-1 | CASSLVREHGYTF
TRBJ2-5 | TRBV20-1 | CSAGTSGVETQYF
TRBJ2-1 | TRBV2 | CASSEGVGEQFF
TRBJ2-3 | TRBV2 | CASREQGLLTDTQYF